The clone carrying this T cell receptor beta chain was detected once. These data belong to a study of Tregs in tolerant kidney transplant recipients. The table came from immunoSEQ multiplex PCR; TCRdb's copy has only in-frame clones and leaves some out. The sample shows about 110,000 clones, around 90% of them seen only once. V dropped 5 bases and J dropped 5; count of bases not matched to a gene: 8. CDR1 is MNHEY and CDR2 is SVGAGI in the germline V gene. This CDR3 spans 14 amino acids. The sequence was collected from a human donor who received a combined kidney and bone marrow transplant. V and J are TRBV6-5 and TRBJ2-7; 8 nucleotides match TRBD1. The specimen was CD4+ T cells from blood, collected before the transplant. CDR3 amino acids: CASSPWTGPDEQYF. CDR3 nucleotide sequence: TGTGCCAGCAGTCCCTGGACAGGGCCGGACGAGCAGTACTTC.